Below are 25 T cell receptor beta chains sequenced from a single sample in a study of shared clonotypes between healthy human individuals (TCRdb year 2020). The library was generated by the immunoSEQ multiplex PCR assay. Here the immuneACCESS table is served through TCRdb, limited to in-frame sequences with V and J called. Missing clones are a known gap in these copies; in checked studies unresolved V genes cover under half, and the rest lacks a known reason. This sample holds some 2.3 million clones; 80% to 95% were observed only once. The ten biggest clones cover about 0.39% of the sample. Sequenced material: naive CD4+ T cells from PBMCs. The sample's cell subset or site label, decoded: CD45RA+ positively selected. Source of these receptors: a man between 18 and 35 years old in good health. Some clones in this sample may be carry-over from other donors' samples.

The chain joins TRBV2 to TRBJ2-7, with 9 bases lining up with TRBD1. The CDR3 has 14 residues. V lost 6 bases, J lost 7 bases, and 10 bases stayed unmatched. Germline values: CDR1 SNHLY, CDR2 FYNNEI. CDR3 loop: CASRTGTGPGEQYF. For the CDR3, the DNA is TGTGCCAGCAGGACCGGGACAGGGCCAGGTGAGCAGTACTTC.

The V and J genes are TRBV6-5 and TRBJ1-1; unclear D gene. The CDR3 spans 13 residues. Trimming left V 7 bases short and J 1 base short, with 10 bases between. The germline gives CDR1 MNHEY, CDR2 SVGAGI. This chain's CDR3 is CASNTRRNTEAFF. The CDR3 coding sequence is TGTGCCAGCAACACAAGAAGGAACACTGAAGCTTTCTTT.

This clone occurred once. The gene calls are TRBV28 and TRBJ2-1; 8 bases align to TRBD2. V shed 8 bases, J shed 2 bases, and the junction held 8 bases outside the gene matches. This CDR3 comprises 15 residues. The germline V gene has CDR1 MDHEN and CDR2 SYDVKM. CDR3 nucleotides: TGTGCCAGCGCCAGCGGGAGCGCGCCCTACAATGAGCAGTTCTTC. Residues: CASASGSAPYNEQFF.

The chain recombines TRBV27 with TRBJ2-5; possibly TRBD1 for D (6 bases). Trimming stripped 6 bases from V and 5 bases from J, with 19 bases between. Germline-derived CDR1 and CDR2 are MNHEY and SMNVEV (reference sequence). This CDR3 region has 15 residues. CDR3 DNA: TGTGCCAGCAGCTCCGACTGGGGGCTGGGGGAGACCCAGTACTTC. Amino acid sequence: CASSSDWGLGETQYF.

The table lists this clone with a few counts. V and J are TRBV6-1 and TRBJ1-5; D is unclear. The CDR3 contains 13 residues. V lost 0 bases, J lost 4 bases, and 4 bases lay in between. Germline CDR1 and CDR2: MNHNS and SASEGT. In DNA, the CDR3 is TGTGCCAGCAGTGAAGCGAAGAATCAGCCCCAGCATTTT. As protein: CASSEAKNQPQHF.

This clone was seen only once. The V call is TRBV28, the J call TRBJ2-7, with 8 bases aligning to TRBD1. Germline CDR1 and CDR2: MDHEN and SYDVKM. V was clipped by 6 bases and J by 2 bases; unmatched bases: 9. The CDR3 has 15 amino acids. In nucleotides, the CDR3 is TGTGCCAGCAGCCTAGGGGGACAGGTACCCTACGAGCAGTACTTC. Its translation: CASSLGGQVPYEQYF.

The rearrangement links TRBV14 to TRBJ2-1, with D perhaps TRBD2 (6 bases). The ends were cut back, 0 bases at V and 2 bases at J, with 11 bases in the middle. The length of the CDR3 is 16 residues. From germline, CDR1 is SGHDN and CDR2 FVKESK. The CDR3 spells CASSQERVAAYNEQFF. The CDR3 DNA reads TGTGCCAGCAGCCAAGAGAGAGTAGCGGCCTACAATGAGCAGTTCTTC.

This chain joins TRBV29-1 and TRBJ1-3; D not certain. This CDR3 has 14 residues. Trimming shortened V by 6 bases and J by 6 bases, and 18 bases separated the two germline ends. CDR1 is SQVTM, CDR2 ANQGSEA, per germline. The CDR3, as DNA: TGCAGCGTCCCCTACCGGGTGGGAGAAAACACCATATATTTT. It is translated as CSVPYRVGENTIYF.

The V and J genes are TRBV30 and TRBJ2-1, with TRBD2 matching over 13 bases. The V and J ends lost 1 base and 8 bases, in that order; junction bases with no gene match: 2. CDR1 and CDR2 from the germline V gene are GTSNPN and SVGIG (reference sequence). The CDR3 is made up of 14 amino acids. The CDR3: CAWSELAGGDEQFF. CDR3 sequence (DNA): TGTGCCTGGAGTGAACTAGCGGGGGGGGATGAGCAGTTCTTC. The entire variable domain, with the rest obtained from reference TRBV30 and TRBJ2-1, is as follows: SQTIHQWPATLVQPVGSPLSLECTVEGTSNPNLYWYRQAAGRGLQLLFYSVGIGQISSEVPQNLSASRPQDRQFILSSKKLLLSDSGFYLCAWSELAGGDEQFFGPGTRLTVL.

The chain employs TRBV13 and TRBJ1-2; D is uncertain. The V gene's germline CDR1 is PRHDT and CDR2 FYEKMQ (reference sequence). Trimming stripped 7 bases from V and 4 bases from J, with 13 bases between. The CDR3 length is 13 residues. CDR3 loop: CASTQLAGYGYTF. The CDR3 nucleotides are TGTGCCAGCACCCAACTGGCAGGCTATGGCTACACCTTC.

In nucleotides, the CDR3 is TGTGCCAGCTCACAACCGGGACTAGCCCCCACCGGGGAGCTGTTTTTT. Translated, it gives CASSQPGLAPTGELFF. The chain is built from TRBV18 and TRBJ2-2; 9 bases align to TRBD2. The CDR3 contains 16 residues. Unmatched junction bases numbered 7, after V lost 4 bases and J lost 4 bases. Germline loops: CDR1 KGHSH, CDR2 LQKENI.

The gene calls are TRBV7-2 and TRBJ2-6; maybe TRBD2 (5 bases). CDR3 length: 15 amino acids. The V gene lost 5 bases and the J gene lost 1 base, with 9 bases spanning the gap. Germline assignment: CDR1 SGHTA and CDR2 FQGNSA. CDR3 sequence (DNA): TGTGCCAGCAGCCCAGCGGTTTCTGGGGCCAACGTCCTGACTTTC. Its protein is CASSPAVSGANVLTF.

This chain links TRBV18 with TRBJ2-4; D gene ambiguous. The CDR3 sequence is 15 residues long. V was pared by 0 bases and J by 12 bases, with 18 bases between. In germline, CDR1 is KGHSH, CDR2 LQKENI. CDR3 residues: CASSPPSVGLWYQYF. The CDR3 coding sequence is TGTGCCAGCTCACCACCCTCGGTGGGCCTTTGGTATCAGTACTTC.

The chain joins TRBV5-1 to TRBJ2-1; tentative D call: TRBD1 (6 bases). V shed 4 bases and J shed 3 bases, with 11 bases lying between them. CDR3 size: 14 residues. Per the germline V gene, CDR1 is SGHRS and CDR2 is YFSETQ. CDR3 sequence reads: CASSPDSYYNEQFF. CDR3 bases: TGCGCCAGCAGCCCGGACAGTTACTACAATGAGCAGTTCTTC.

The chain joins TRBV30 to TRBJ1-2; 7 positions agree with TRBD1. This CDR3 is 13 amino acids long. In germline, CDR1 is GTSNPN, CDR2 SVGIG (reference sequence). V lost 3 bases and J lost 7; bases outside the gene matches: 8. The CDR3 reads CAWSAQGVSGYTF. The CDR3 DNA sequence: TGTGCCTGGAGCGCCCAGGGGGTGAGTGGCTACACCTTC. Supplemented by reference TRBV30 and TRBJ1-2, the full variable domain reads SQTIHQWPATLVQPVGSPLSLECTVEGTSNPNLYWYRQAAGRGLQLLFYSVGIGQISSEVPQNLSASRPQDRQFILSSKKLLLSDSGFYLCAWSAQGVSGYTFGSGTRLTVV.

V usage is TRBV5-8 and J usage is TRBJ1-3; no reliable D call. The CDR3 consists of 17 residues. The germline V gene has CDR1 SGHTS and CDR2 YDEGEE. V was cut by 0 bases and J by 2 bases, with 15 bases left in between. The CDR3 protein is CASSLGSFGMTGNTIYF. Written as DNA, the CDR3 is TGTGCCAGCAGCTTGGGTTCTTTTGGGATGACTGGAAACACCATATATTTT.

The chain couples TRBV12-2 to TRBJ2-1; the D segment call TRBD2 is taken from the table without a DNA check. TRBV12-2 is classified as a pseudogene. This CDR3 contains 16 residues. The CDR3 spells CASRLGGGTSDNEQFF. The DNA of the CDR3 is TGTGCAAGTCGCTTAGGCGGCGGGACGAGCGACAATGAGCAGTTCTTC.

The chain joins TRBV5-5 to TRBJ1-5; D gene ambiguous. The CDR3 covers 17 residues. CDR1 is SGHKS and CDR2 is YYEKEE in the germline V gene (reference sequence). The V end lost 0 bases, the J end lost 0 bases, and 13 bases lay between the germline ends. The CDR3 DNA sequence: TGTGCCAGCAGCTTGGAAGGGATAGGATATAGCAATCAGCCCCAGCATTTT. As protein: CASSLEGIGYSNQPQHF.

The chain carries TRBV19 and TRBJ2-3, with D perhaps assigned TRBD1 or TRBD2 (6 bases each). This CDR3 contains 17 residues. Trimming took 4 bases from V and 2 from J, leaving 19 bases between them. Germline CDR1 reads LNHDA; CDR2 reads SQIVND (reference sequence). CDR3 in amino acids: CASSKPTGGGITDTQYF. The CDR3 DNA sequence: TGTGCCAGTAGTAAACCGACAGGCGGAGGGATCACAGATACGCAGTATTTT.

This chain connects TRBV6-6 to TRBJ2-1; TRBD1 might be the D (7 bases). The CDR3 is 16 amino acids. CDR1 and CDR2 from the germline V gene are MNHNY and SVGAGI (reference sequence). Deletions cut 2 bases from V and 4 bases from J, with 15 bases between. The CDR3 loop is CASSYDRRDRYNEQFF. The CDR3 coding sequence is TGTGCCAGCAGTTACGACAGGCGGGACAGATACAATGAGCAGTTCTTC.

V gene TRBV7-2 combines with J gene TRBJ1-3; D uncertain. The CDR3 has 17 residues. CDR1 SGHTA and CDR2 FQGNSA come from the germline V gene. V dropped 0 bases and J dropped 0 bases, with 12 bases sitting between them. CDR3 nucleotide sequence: TGTGCCAGCAGCTTAGCCGGGAACCGGGTCTCTGGAAACACCATATATTTT. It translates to CASSLAGNRVSGNTIYF. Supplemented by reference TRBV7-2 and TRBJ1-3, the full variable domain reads GAGVSQSPSNKVTEKGKDVELRCDPISGHTALYWYRQSLGQGLEFLIYFQGNSAPDKSGLPSDRFSAERTGGSVSTLTIQRTQQEDSAVYLCASSLAGNRVSGNTIYFGEGSWLTVV.

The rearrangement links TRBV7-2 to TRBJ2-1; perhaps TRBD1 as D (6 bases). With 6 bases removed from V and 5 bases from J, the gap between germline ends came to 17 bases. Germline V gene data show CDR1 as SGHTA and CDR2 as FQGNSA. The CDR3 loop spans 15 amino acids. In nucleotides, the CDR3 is TGTGCCAGCAGTACTACAGGGCTAGCCAACAATGAGCAGTTCTTC. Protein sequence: CASSTTGLANNEQFF.

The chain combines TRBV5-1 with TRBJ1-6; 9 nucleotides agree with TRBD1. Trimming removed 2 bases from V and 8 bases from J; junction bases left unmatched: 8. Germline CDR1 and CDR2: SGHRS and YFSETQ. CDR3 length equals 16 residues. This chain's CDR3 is CASSFPEGQGDSPLHF. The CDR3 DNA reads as TGCGCCAGCAGCTTCCCTGAGGGACAGGGAGATTCACCCCTCCACTTT.

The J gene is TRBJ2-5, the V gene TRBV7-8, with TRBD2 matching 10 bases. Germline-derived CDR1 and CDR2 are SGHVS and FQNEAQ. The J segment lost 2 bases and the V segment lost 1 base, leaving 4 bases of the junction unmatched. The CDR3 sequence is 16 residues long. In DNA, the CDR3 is TGTGCCAGCAGCTTAGGGTTAGCGGGAGGTCAAGAGACCCAGTACTTC. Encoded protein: CASSLGLAGGQETQYF.

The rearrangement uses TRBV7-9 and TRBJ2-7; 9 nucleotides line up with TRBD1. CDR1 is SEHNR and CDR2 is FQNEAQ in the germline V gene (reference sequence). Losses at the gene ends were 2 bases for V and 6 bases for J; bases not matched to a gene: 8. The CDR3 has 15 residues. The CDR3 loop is CASSLNPQGAFEQYF. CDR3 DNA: TGTGCCAGCAGCTTAAACCCACAGGGGGCCTTCGAGCAGTACTTC.